One sample yielded the 14 T cell receptor beta chains listed below, sequenced in a study of shared T cell receptors in the human thymus (dated by TCRdb to 2020 to 2023). The method behind the library was the immunoSEQ multiplex PCR assay. TCRdb retrieved this table from immuneACCESS and kept in-frame rearrangements only. Not all clones are present; in checked studies, unresolved V genes account for under half, and no reason is known for the remainder. In all, the sample holds some 640,000 clones, and 70% to 90% of those were seen once. Approximately 0.0097% of the sample is in the top ten clones. The same sample was also studied in work on human thymus T cells.

The sample was thymocytes. Receptor source: a boy less than two years old with a congenital heart defect. Donor details come from another sample of the same person, matched by shared clones.

V gene TRBV28 combines with J gene TRBJ1-3; D not certain. Trimming removed 8 bases from V and 2 bases from J, with 4 bases in between. Germline CDR1 MDHEN, CDR2 SYDVKM. This CDR3 is built from 11 residues. The CDR3 region is CASLTGNTIYF. CDR3 coding DNA: TGTGCCAGCCTTACTGGAAACACCATATATTTT.

The gene calls are TRBV7-2 and TRBJ2-7; D is possibly TRBD2 (5 bases). V was cut by 3 bases and J by 7 bases, with 13 bases left in between. Germline V gives CDR1 SGHTA, CDR2 FQGNSA. CDR3 length: 13 residues. CDR3: CASSFELGGEQYF. CDR3 nucleotide sequence: TGTGCCAGCAGCTTTGAACTAGGAGGAGAGCAGTACTTC.

V and J are TRBV2 and TRBJ1-5, with 9 bases fitting TRBD1. The germline V gene has CDR1 SNHLY and CDR2 FYNNEI. The CDR3 totals 13 residues. V was clipped by 3 bases and J by 6 bases; unmatched bases: 0. The CDR3 bases are TGTGCCAGCAGTGAGACAGGGGGTCAGCCCCAGCATTTT. Its translation is CASSETGGQPQHF.

J is TRBJ2-5 and V is TRBV9, with 12 bases lining up with TRBD1. J gave up 5 bases and V 3 bases, and 5 bases lay outside the gene matches. Germline CDR1 is SGDLS and CDR2 is YYNGEE. This CDR3 region has 15 residues. CDR3 DNA sequence: TGTGCCAGCAGCGGGGGACAGGGGGCCCTCGAGACCCAGTACTTC. As protein: CASSGGQGALETQYF.

This clone was seen more than once but under ten times. This rearrangement joins TRBV4-3 to TRBJ1-4; TRBD1 is a possible D gene (5 bases). Trimming took off 4 bases at V and 0 bases at J, with 9 bases between the two ends. The germline CDR1 and CDR2 sequences are LGHNA and YSLEER. The CDR3 runs to 15 residues. The CDR3 coding sequence is TGCGCCAGCAGCCTAGGGGACTCAACTAATGAAAAACTGTTTTTT. This gives the protein CASSLGDSTNEKLFF.

This clone was seen just once. V usage is TRBV29-1 and J usage is TRBJ2-3, with 8 bases that match TRBD2. Germline CDR1 reads SQVTM; CDR2 reads ANQGSEA. J lost 6 bases, V lost 5 bases, and 7 bases had no gene match. The CDR3 is 13 residues long. The CDR3 loop is CSVPGTRADTQYF. The CDR3 bases are TGCAGCGTTCCCGGGACTAGGGCGGATACGCAGTATTTT.

The J gene is TRBJ1-1, the V gene TRBV7-9, with D perhaps TRBD1 (5 bases). Looked up from germline, CDR1 is SEHNR and CDR2 is FQNEAQ (reference sequence). The CDR3 extends over 15 amino acids. Trimming removed 5 bases from V and 5 bases from J, with 18 bases in between. CDR3 amino acids: CASSPSGGLDTEAFF. The CDR3 DNA sequence: TGTGCCAGCAGCCCCTCGGGGGGGTTGGATACTGAAGCTTTCTTT.

The chain joins TRBV7-9 to TRBJ1-2; 7 nucleotides agree with TRBD1. Germline assignment: CDR1 SEHNR and CDR2 FQNEAQ (reference sequence). Trimming removed 3 bases from V and 4 bases from J; junction bases left unmatched: 11. This CDR3 has 16 residues. The CDR3 nucleotides read TGTGCCAGCAGCTTGAGGGACAGAGATTTAGGCTATGGCTACACCTTC. It encodes CASSLRDRDLGYGYTF. The full variable domain, its missing parts supplied by reference TRBV7-9 and TRBJ1-2, is DTGVSQNPRHKITKRGQNVTFRCDPISEHNRLYWYRQTLGQGPEFLTYFQNEAQLEKSRLLSDRFSAERPKGSFSTLEIQRTEQGDSAMYLCASSLRDRDLGYGYTFGSGTRLTVV.

In this sample, this clone turned up a few times. This chain uses TRBV27 with TRBJ1-6; D is ambiguous. The germline gives CDR1 MNHEY, CDR2 SMNVEV (reference sequence). The CDR3 spans 15 residues. V lost 3 bases and J 7 bases, leaving 13 bases between the germline ends. The CDR3 DNA sequence: TGTGCCAGCAGTTTGAGGAGTACGGGGAATTCACCCCTCCACTTT. This sequence encodes CASSLRSTGNSPLHF.

The table lists this clone with a count of one. The chain recombines TRBV14 with TRBJ2-1, with TRBD2 matching 8 bases. The V segment lost 0 bases and the J segment 8 bases; nucleotides outside the gene matches: 12. Germline V gene lookup returns CDR1 SGHDN and CDR2 FVKESK. This CDR3 region has 17 residues. In DNA, the CDR3 is TGTGCCAGCAGCCAAGATCCAGCGGGAGACCTCCGGGATGAGCAGTTCTTC. This encodes CASSQDPAGDLRDEQFF.

V is TRBV7-2 and J is TRBJ2-7, with 9 bases that match TRBD1. The CDR3 totals 14 residues. J was trimmed by 4 bases and V by 3 bases; bases with no gene match: 4. The germline V gene encodes CDR1 SGHTA and CDR2 FQGNSA. The CDR3 sequence: CASSFHRGQYEQYF. In nucleotides, the CDR3 is TGTGCCAGCAGCTTTCACAGGGGGCAGTACGAGCAGTACTTC.

This rearrangement joins TRBV5-4 to TRBJ2-3; a possible D gene is TRBD2 (5 bases). Germline CDR1 reads SGHNT; CDR2 reads YYREEE (reference sequence). Trimming took off 4 bases at V and 1 base at J, with 10 bases between the two ends. There are 14 residues in the CDR3. The CDR3 loop is CASSQEARTDTQYF. CDR3 bases: TGTGCCAGCAGCCAGGAGGCCCGCACAGATACGCAGTATTTT.

V gene TRBV28 combines with J gene TRBJ2-3, with a weak D call TRBD2 (6 bases). Germline V gene data show CDR1 as MDHEN and CDR2 as SYDVKM. The CDR3 extends over 18 amino acids. V dropped 6 bases and J dropped 4 bases, with 26 bases sitting between them. CDR3 loop: CASRSNKWASEGPDTQYF. In nucleotides, the CDR3 is TGTGCCAGCAGATCAAACAAGTGGGCTAGCGAAGGGCCAGATACGCAGTATTTT.

This clone was seen more than once but under ten times. The chain uses TRBV19 and TRBJ1-5; 9 bases agree with TRBD1. V trimming: 3 bases; J trimming: 0 bases; junction bases outside the gene matches: 9. Germline values: CDR1 LNHDA, CDR2 SQIVND (reference sequence). The CDR3 covers 18 residues. The CDR3 nucleotides are TGTGCCAGTAGTATGGGACAGGGCGCTCTGTATAGCAATCAGCCCCAGCATTTT. Translating it yields CASSMGQGALYSNQPQHF. Combining the CDR3 with reference TRBV19 and TRBJ1-5 gives the whole variable domain DGGITQSPKYLFRKEGQNVTLSCEQNLNHDAMYWYRQDPGQGLRLIYYSQIVNDFQKGDIAEGYSVSREKKESFPLTVTSAQKNPTAFYLCASSMGQGALYSNQPQHFGDGTRLSIL.